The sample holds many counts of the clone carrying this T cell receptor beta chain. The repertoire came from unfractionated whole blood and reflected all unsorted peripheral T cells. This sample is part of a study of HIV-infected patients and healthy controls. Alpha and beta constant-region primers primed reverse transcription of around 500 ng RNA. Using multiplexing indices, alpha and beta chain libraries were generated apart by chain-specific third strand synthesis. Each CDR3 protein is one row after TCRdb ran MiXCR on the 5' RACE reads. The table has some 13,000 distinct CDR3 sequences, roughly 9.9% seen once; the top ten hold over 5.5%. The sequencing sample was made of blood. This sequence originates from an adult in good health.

The CDR3: CASSTGQGDTGELFF. For the CDR3, the DNA is TGTGCCAGCAGTACGGGACAGGGTGACACCGGGGAGCTGTTTTTT. The chain uses TRBV6-2 or TRBV6-3 and TRBJ2-2, with 9 bases identical to TRBD1. CDR1 and CDR2 from the germline V gene are MNHEY and SVGEGT. V dropped 5 bases and J dropped 3; count of bases not matched to a gene: 4. The CDR3 consists of 15 residues.